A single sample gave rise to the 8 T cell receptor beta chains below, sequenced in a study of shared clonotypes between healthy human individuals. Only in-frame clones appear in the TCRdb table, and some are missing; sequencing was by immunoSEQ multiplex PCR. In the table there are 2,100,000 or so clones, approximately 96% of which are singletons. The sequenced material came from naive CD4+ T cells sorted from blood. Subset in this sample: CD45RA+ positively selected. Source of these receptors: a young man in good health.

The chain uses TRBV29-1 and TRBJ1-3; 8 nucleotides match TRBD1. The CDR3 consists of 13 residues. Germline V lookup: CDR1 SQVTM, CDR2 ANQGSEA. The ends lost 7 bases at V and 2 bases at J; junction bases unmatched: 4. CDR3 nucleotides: TGCAGCGCATCGACAGGGGCTGGAAACACCATATATTTT. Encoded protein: CSASTGAGNTIYF. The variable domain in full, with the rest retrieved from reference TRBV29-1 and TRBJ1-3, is SAVISQKPSRDICQRGTSLTIQCQVDSQVTMMFWYRQQPGQSLTLIATANQGSEATYESGFVIDKFPISRPNLTFSTLTVSNMSPEDSSIYLCSASTGAGNTIYFGEGSWLTVV.

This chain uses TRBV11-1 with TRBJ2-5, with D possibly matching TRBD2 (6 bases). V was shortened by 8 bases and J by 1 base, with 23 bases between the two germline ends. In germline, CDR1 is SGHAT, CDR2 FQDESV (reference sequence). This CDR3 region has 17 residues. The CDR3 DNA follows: TGTGCCAGCGGACCCGGGACTCGCATCTCGGTCCAAGAGACCCAGTACTTC. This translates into CASGPGTRISVQETQYF.

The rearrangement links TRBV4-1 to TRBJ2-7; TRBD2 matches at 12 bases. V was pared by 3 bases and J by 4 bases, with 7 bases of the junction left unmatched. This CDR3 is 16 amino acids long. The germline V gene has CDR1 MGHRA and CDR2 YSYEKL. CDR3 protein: CASSQPTSGGKYEQYF. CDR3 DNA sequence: TGCGCCAGCAGCCAGCCCACTAGCGGGGGGAAGTACGAGCAGTACTTC.

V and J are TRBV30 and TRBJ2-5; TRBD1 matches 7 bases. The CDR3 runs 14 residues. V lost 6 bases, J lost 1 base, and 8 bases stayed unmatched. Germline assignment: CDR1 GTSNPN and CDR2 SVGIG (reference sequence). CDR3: CACSRGQVQETQYF. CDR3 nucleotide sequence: TGTGCCTGTTCTAGGGGGCAGGTCCAAGAGACCCAGTACTTC.

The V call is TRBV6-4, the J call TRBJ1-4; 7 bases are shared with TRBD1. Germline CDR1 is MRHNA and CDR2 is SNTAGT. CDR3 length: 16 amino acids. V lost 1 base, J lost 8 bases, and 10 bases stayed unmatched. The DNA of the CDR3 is TGTGCCAGCAGTGACTTTTTTAGGGGGCGCGTAGAAAAACTGTTTTTT. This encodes CASSDFFRGRVEKLFF.

As DNA, the CDR3 is TGTGCCAGCAGCGTTCGGCGGGCACTGAACACTGAAGCTTTCTTT. The encoded protein is CASSVRRALNTEAFF. The chain recombines TRBV5-6 with TRBJ1-1; no firm D call. Trimming removed 4 bases at V and 0 bases at J, with 13 bases between. Germline CDR1 and CDR2: SGHDT and YYEEEE. CDR3 length: 15 amino acids.

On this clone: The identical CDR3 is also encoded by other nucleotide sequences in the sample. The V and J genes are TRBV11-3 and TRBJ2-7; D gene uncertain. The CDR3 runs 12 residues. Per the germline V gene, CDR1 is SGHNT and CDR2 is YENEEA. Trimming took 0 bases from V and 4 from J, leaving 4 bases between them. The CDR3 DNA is TGTGCCAGCAGCTTAGACGGGTACGAGCAGTACTTC. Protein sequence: CASSLDGYEQYF.

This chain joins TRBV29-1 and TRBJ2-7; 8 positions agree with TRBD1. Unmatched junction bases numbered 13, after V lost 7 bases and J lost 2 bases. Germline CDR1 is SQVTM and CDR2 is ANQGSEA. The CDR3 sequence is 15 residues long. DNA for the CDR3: TGCAGCGCTAGGACAGGGATGGATCTTACCTACGAGCAGTACTTC. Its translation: CSARTGMDLTYEQYF.